One and the same sample provided the 17 T cell receptor beta chains below, sequenced in a study of T cells in Graves' hyperthyroidism and ophthalmopathy. The CDR3 regions of TCR beta were amplified from RNA transcripts. HTBI primers drove first-round RT-PCR of the TCR CDR3. Each CDR3 protein gets one entry after TCRdb re-called the multiplex PCR reads with MiXCR. The profile shows about 760,000 distinct CDR3 sequences, about 35% of them singletons. The material sequenced was blood. The receptor set was obtained from a woman aged 40 to 55 with Graves' hyperthyroidism.

This clonotype has a single count. A clone one base away is much larger, so this may be a read error. The chain carries TRBV25-1 and TRBJ1-5, with 12 bases lining up with TRBD1. CDR1 and CDR2 from the germline V gene are MGHDK and SYGVNS. V gave up 9 bases and J gave up 7 bases; unmatched junction bases: 16. The CDR3 runs 17 residues. DNA for the CDR3: TGTGCCAGTAGCTCAGGGACAGGGGGCGCGGAGGGACAGCCCCAGCATTTT. This encodes CASSSGTGGAEGQPQHF.

This clonotype turned up a few times. This rearrangement joins TRBV19 to TRBJ1-1, with a possible D match to TRBD1 (5 bases). This CDR3 has 14 amino acids. The V and J ends lost 0 bases and 7 bases respectively, with 12 bases between them. The germline V gene encodes CDR1 LNHDA and CDR2 SQIVND (reference sequence). The CDR3 coding sequence is TGTGCCAGTAGTATAGAGGGGACTCATAATGAAGCTTTCTTT. Protein: CASSIEGTHNEAFF.

The chain is built from TRBV30 and TRBJ1-2, with D unresolved. The ends were cut back, 3 bases at V and 7 bases at J, with 12 bases in the middle. CDR1 is GTSNPN, CDR2 SVGIG, per germline (reference sequence). This CDR3 has 12 residues. CDR3 nucleotide sequence: TGTGCCTGGAGAACCGACTTTGGTGGCTACACCTTC. This translates into CAWRTDFGGYTF.

This clonotype was counted a few times. This chain uses TRBV6-5 with TRBJ1-4, with D tentatively TRBD1 (6 bases). CDR1 MNHEY and CDR2 SVGAGI come from the germline V gene. V lost 4 bases, J lost 8 bases, and 17 bases lay in between. CDR3 length equals 15 residues. CDR3 nucleotides: TGTGCCAGCAGTTGGGGAGCAGGGGTGAGCGAAAAACTGTTTTTT. It is translated as CASSWGAGVSEKLFF.

Many counts were recorded for this clonotype. The V gene is TRBV7-2, the J gene TRBJ2-5, with D tentatively TRBD1 (5 bases). Germline CDR1 and CDR2: SGHTA and FQGNSA. The CDR3 has 15 residues. V was pared by 5 bases and J by 4 bases, with 17 bases between. CDR3 nucleotides: TGTGCCAGCAGCCCAAGCATGGGAAGGGGAGAGACCCAGTACTTC. Its translation is CASSPSMGRGETQYF.

Turning to this clonotype: Because it lacks the conserved phenylalanine or tryptophan at the end, this CDR3 is likely a read error. CDR3 in amino acids: CASGTGGRRGYTL. In DNA, the CDR3 is TGTGCCAGCGGGACAGGGGGCAGGAGGGGCTACACCCTC. The rearrangement uses TRBV10-3 and TRBJ1-2; 12 bases are shared with TRBD1. Per the germline V gene, CDR1 is ENHRY and CDR2 is SYGVKD. Trimming cost V 10 bases and J 8 bases; bases outside gene matches: 8. This CDR3 contains 13 residues.

With regard to this clonotype: A much larger clone is a single base away; this may be a read error. V is TRBV10-3 and J is TRBJ1-1, with 7 bases matching TRBD1. CDR1 ENHRY and CDR2 SYGVKD come from the germline V gene. The CDR3 is 13 residues long. This CDR3 reads CVTRYRGTAEAFF. CDR3 nucleotide sequence: TGTGTCACCCGATACAGGGGTACGGCTGAAGCTTTCTTT.

This clonotype was detected only a few times. The V and J genes are TRBV11-3 and TRBJ1-2; D is undetermined. Germline V gives CDR1 SGHNT, CDR2 YENEEA. Trimming shortened V by 5 bases and J by 1 base, and 23 bases separated the two germline ends. The CDR3 is 18 residues long. The CDR3 DNA sequence: TGTGCCAGCAGCCAAGATATTAAGGGCAGGAGTTATAACTATGGCTACACCTTC. It yields the protein CASSQDIKGRSYNYGYTF.

This clonotype was seen a single time. The chain combines TRBV12-3 or TRBV12-4 with TRBJ1-5; D possibly corresponds to TRBD1 (5 bases). Trimming took off 6 bases at V and 6 bases at J, with 18 bases between the two ends. The CDR3 consists of 15 residues. The CDR3 spells CASRTEIRGIQPQHF. The DNA of the CDR3 is TGTGCCAGCAGGACAGAAATCCGTGGGATTCAGCCCCAGCATTTT.

V usage is TRBV19 and J usage is TRBJ2-7; unclear D gene. Judging by the DNA end, TRBJ2-1 fits better; the J call may be wrong. CDR3 length: 13 residues. The germline V gene has CDR1 LNHDA and CDR2 SQIVND (reference sequence). The CDR3 protein is CASKASAVNEQFF. CDR3 nucleotide sequence: TGTGCCAGTAAGGCCAGCGCGGTCAATGAGCAGTTCTTC.

V usage is TRBV24-1 and J usage is TRBJ2-3, with TRBD2 matching over 13 bases. The germline gives CDR1 KGHDR, CDR2 SFDVKD. The CDR3 runs to 19 residues. J was trimmed by 0 bases and V by 4 bases; bases with no gene match: 9. The CDR3 here is CATSEPWTSGGTSTDTQYF. Here the CDR3 DNA reads TGTGCCACCAGTGAGCCGTGGACTAGCGGGGGAACTAGCACAGATACGCAGTATTTT.

This clonotype occurred many times. The chain recombines TRBV7-9 with TRBJ1-3; D gene ambiguous. This CDR3 comprises 15 residues. The V gene lost 5 bases and the J gene lost 2 bases, with 13 bases spanning the gap. Per germline, CDR1 SEHNR and CDR2 FQNEAQ (reference sequence). The CDR3 sequence is CASSPHSQAGNTIYF. DNA for the CDR3: TGTGCCAGCAGCCCCCACAGCCAAGCTGGAAACACCATATATTTT.

Ten or more counts support this clonotype. The chain combines TRBV29-1 with TRBJ1-2; D unclear. V shed 3 bases and J shed 2 bases, with 7 bases lying between them. The CDR3 loop spans 12 amino acids. Germline loops: CDR1 SQVTM, CDR2 ANQGSEA. The CDR3 sequence is CSVDQGNYGYTF. CDR3 DNA sequence: TGCAGCGTTGATCAAGGGAACTATGGCTACACCTTC. Together with reference TRBV29-1 and TRBJ1-2, the CDR3 gives the full variable domain: SAVISQKPSRDICQRGTSLTIQCQVDSQVTMMFWYRQQPGQSLTLIATANQGSEATYESGFVIDKFPISRPNLTFSTLTVSNMSPEDSSIYLCSVDQGNYGYTFGSGTRLTVV.

Details on this clonotype: One end of the junction varies from germline; a read error may be responsible. This sequence joins TRBV6-5 and TRBJ2-2; 7 nucleotides agree with TRBD1. CDR1 is MNHEY and CDR2 is SVGAGI in the germline V gene. The CDR3 loop spans 17 amino acids. CDR3 bases: TGTGCCAGCAGTTACTCGGCCGGGACAGAAATCGCCGGGGAGCTGCTTTTT. It is translated as CASSYSAGTEIAGELLF.

This clonotype was recorded at least ten times. This chain connects TRBV20-1 to TRBJ2-5; 8 nucleotides line up with TRBD1. V lost 0 bases and J lost 2; bases outside the gene matches: 8. Germline CDR1 reads DFQATT; CDR2 reads SNEGSKA (reference sequence). The CDR3 has 16 amino acids. The CDR3 sequence is CSARDRGRGHQETQYF. The CDR3 DNA sequence: TGCAGTGCTAGAGATCGTGGCAGGGGGCATCAAGAGACCCAGTACTTC.

J is TRBJ1-2 and V is TRBV11-3; D gene uncertain. CDR3 length equals 14 residues. CDR1 SGHNT and CDR2 YENEEA come from the germline V gene. Trimming shortened V by 2 bases and J by 6 bases, and 13 bases separated the two germline ends. The CDR3 protein is CASSLRGSWDGYTF. DNA of the CDR3: TGTGCCAGCAGCTTAAGAGGGAGCTGGGATGGCTACACCTTC.

About this clonotype itself: A read error may account for a junction end that differs from germline. This chain uses TRBV12-3 or TRBV12-4 with TRBJ1-2; possible D gene TRBD1, 6 bases. This CDR3 has 14 residues. CDR3: CARSLGGGDYGYTF. DNA for the CDR3: TGTGCCCGCAGTTTAGGGGGGGGCGACTATGGCTACACCTTC.